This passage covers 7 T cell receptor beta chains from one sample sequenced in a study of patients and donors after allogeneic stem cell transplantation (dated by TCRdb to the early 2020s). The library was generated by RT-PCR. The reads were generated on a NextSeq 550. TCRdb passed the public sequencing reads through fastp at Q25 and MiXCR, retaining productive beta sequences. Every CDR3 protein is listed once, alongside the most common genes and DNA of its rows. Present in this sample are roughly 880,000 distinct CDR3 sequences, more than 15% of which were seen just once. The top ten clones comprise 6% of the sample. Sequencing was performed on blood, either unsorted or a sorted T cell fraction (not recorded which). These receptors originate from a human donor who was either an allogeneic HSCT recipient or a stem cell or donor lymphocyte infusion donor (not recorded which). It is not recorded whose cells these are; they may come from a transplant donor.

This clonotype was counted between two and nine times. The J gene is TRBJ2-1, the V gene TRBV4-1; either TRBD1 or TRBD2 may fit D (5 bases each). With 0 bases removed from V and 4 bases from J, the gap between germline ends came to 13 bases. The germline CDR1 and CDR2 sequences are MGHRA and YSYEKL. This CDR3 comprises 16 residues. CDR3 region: CASSQDGAGAYNEQFF. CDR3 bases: TGCGCCAGCAGCCAAGACGGGGCGGGTGCTTACAATGAGCAGTTCTTC.

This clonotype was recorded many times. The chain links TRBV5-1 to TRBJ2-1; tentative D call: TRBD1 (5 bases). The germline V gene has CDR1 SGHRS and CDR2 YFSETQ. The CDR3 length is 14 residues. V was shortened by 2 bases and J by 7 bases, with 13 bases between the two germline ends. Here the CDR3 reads CASSFNTPGNEQFF. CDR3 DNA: TGCGCCAGCAGCTTTAACACCCCAGGGAATGAGCAGTTCTTC.

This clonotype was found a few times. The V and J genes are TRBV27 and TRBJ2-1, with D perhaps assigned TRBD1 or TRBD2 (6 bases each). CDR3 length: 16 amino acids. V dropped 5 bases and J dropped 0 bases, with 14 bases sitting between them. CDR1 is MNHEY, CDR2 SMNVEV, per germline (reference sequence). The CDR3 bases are TGTGCCAGCAGTACCCGAGGGGGGAGCTCCTACAATGAGCAGTTCTTC. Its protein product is CASSTRGGSSYNEQFF.

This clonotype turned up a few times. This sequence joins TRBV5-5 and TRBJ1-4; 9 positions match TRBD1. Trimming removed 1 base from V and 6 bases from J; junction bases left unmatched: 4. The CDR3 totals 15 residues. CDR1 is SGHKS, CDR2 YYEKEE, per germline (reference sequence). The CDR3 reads CASSLSGQGHEKLFF. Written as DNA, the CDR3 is TGTGCCAGCAGCTTGAGCGGACAGGGGCATGAAAAACTGTTTTTT.

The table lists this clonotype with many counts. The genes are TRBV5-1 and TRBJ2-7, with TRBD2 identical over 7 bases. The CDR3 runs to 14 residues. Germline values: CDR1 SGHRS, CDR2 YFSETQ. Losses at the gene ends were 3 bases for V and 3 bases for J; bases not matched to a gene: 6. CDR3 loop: CASSSGTNYYEQYF. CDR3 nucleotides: TGCGCCAGCAGCTCCGGGACTAACTACTACGAGCAGTACTTC.

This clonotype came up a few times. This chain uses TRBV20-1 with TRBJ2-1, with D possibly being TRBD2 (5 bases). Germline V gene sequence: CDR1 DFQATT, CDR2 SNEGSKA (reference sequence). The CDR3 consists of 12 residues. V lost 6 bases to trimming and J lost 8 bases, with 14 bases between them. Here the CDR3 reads CSALRGAHEQFF. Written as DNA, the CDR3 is TGCAGTGCCCTACGGGGTGCCCATGAGCAGTTCTTC.

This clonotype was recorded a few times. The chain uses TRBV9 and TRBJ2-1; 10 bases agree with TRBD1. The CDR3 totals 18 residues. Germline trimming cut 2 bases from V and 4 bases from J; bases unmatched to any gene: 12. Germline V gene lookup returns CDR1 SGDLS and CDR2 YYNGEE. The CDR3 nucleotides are TGTGCCAGCAGCGTCCCATCCGGGACAGGGGTCGGATACAATGAGCAGTTCTTC. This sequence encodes CASSVPSGTGVGYNEQFF.